This T cell receptor beta chain was identified in a study of blood T cell repertoires in COVID-19. Trimming stripped 9 bases from V and 2 bases from J, with 20 bases between. Germline V CDR1 and CDR2: LNHDA, SQIVND (reference sequence). CDR3 length: 16 residues. Here immunoSEQ multiplex PCR was the method, and the copy in TCRdb shows in-frame clones only, minus some. The table has about 98,000 clones, nearly 90% seen once. Input material: peripheral blood. The gene calls are TRBV19 and TRBJ1-5, with D tentatively TRBD1 (6 bases). The TCR originated in a man in his fifties or sixties with active COVID-19. CDR3 amino acids: CARYARGEGGNQPQHF. The CDR3 nucleotides read TGTGCCAGGTATGCTAGGGGGGAGGGGGGCAATCAGCCCCAGCATTTT.